These T cell receptor beta chains were read from a single sample in a study of blood T cell repertoires in COVID-19. Sequenced by immunoSEQ multiplex PCR; TCRdb stores in-frame clones only, minus some. In the table there are around 300,000 clones, just over 85% of which are singletons. The specimen was peripheral blood. All receptors derive from a woman aged 25 to 45 with active or convalescent COVID-19. The CDR3 runs from the conserved cysteine through the conserved F or W. A D gene is named only where the DNA matches it firmly. Some rows mark clone size as missing; the rest say once, few, many or name a class of expanded clone.

d_gene: TRBD2
len: 15
v_gene: TRBV6-2/TRBV6-3
abundance: NA
j_gene: TRBJ2-7
CDR3aa: CASSITSGGNYEQYF
CDR3nt: TGTGCCAGCAGTATCACTAGCGGGGGTAACTACGAGCAGTACTTC

d_gene: TRBD2
len: 16
v_gene: TRBV10-3
abundance: NA
j_gene: TRBJ2-1
CDR3aa: CAISPLETSVNNEQFF
CDR3nt: TGTGCCATCTCCCCCCTCGAAACTAGCGTAAACAATGAGCAGTTCTTC

d_gene: TRBD1
len: 15
v_gene: TRBV6-6
abundance: NA
j_gene: TRBJ2-7
CDR3aa: CASSSGTGLSYEQYF
CDR3nt: TGTGCCAGCAGTTCCGGGACAGGGTTATCCTACGAGCAGTACTTC

d_gene: TRBD1
len: 15
v_gene: TRBV7-2
abundance: NA
j_gene: TRBJ1-2
CDR3aa: CASSPRQGIFYGYTF
CDR3nt: TGTGCCAGCAGCCCCAGACAGGGGATATTTTATGGCTACACCTTC

d_gene: TRBD2
len: 19
v_gene: TRBV7-3
abundance: NA
j_gene: TRBJ2-3
CDR3aa: CASSLGQGGLAGIGDTQYF
CDR3nt: TGTGCCAGCAGCCTAGGACAGGGCGGACTAGCGGGAATCGGGGATACGCAGTATTTT

d_gene: TRBD2
len: 15
v_gene: TRBV11-1
abundance: once
j_gene: TRBJ2-5
CDR3aa: CASSLLAGGPETQYF
CDR3nt: TGTGCCAGCAGCCTCCTAGCGGGGGGGCCGGAGACCCAGTACTTC

d_gene: NA
len: 16
v_gene: TRBV19
abundance: NA
j_gene: TRBJ2-5
CDR3aa: CASSIGGTGIQETQYF
CDR3nt: TGTGCCAGTAGTATAGGCGGGACTGGTATACAAGAGACCCAGTACTTC

d_gene: NA
len: 17
v_gene: TRBV6-2/TRBV6-3
abundance: NA
j_gene: TRBJ1-3
CDR3aa: CASSRTVTGSAGNTIYF
CDR3nt: TGTGCCAGCAGCCGGACAGTGACCGGCTCTGCGGGAAACACCATATATTTT

d_gene: TRBD1
len: 15
v_gene: TRBV5-1
abundance: NA
j_gene: TRBJ2-5
CDR3aa: CASSLTGTEEETQYF
CDR3nt: TGCGCCAGCAGCCTCACCGGGACAGAAGAAGAGACCCAGTACTTC

d_gene: NA
len: 14
v_gene: TRBV6-1
abundance: NA
j_gene: TRBJ1-6
CDR3aa: CASSEDEVTGGLHF
CDR3nt: TGTGCCAGCAGTGAAGACGAGGTGACGGGTGGCCTCCACTTT

d_gene: NA
len: 16
v_gene: TRBV18
abundance: NA
j_gene: TRBJ2-7
CDR3aa: CASSPVMGQASYEQYF
CDR3nt: TGTGCCAGCTCACCGGTTATGGGTCAGGCGTCCTACGAGCAGTACTTC

d_gene: NA
len: 14
v_gene: TRBV5-5
abundance: NA
j_gene: TRBJ1-1
CDR3aa: CASSLIGDYSEAFF
CDR3nt: TGTGCCAGCAGCTTGATAGGGGATTACAGTGAAGCTTTCTTT

d_gene: TRBD1
len: 14
v_gene: TRBV10-3
abundance: NA
j_gene: TRBJ1-1
CDR3aa: CATGTITGGTEAFF
CDR3nt: TGTGCCACCGGGACCATTACAGGGGGAACTGAAGCTTTCTTT

d_gene: NA
len: 14
v_gene: TRBV5-1
abundance: NA
j_gene: TRBJ1-1
CDR3aa: CASSLGVQNTEAFF
CDR3nt: TGCGCCAGCAGCTTGGGAGTGCAGAACACTGAAGCTTTCTTT

d_gene: TRBD1
len: 19
v_gene: TRBV23-1
abundance: few
j_gene: TRBJ1-5
CDR3aa: CASSPTGQGVPVVNQPQHF
CDR3nt: TGCGCCAGCAGTCCCACGGGGCAGGGGGTGCCGGTAGTTAATCAGCCCCAGCATTTT

d_gene: NA
len: 14
v_gene: TRBV5-6
abundance: NA
j_gene: TRBJ1-3
CDR3aa: CASIQGTSGNTIYF
CDR3nt: TGTGCCAGCATACAGGGTACCTCTGGAAACACCATATATTTT

d_gene: NA
len: 13
v_gene: TRBV2
abundance: NA
j_gene: TRBJ2-3
CDR3aa: CASSLAGQPTQYF
CDR3nt: TGTGCCAGCAGTTTGGCAGGGCAGCCTACGCAGTATTTT

d_gene: NA
len: 15
v_gene: TRBV18
abundance: NA
j_gene: TRBJ2-7
CDR3aa: CASSPPDRVSYEQYF
CDR3nt: TGTGCCAGCTCACCACCTGATCGGGTATCCTACGAGCAGTACTTC

d_gene: TRBD1
len: 15
v_gene: TRBV19
abundance: NA
j_gene: TRBJ1-5
CDR3aa: CASLQGLGSNQPQHF
CDR3nt: TGTGCCAGTCTACAGGGGCTGGGGAGCAATCAGCCCCAGCATTTT

d_gene: TRBD1
len: 16
v_gene: TRBV7-2
abundance: NA
j_gene: TRBJ2-7
CDR3aa: CASSLGGQGFSYEQYF
CDR3nt: TGTGCCAGCAGCTTAGGGGGACAGGGATTCTCCTACGAGCAGTACTTC

d_gene: TRBD1
len: 17
v_gene: TRBV7-6
abundance: NA
j_gene: TRBJ1-4
CDR3aa: CASSRTLWTGTNEKLFF
CDR3nt: TGTGCCAGCAGCCGGACCCTTTGGACAGGGACTAATGAAAAACTGTTTTTT